This T cell receptor (delta chain) appears in the sequencing data of a study of γδ T cells in repeated Plasmodium falciparum infection. Broader study findings: Vgamma9/Vdelta2+ T cells showed a stable polyclonal repertoire with shared TCRgamma sequences. Waves of new clonotype selection appeared after repeated controlled infections in Vdelta2-negative, largely Vdelta1+, gammadelta T cells.

TCRdb redid clone calling on the multiplex PCR reads using CATT. The profile shows 75,000 to 95,000 delta-chain clones, 0.98% of them singletons. The CDR3 is made up of 17 amino acids. Looked up from germline, CDR1 is GEAIGNYY and CDR2 is EKD. The sample holds a few counts of this clone. Its antigen is undetermined. This DNA translates differently at residue 4 from the TCRdb protein, which is that of a much larger clone; a read error is likely, and the protein shown is the DNA's own translation. Flow sorting of PBMC yielded separate Vgamma9/Vdelta2+ and Vdelta2-negative gammadelta T cell populations for bulk repertoire analysis.

The clonotype originates from a pool of human donors (malaria-infected and uninfected, not separated). The gene calls are TRDV2 and TRDJ1; 8 bases map to TRDD3. TCRdb is silent on the J gene; assignment here came from matching the DNA to germline. The specimen sequenced was gamma-delta T cells from blood. The CDR3 sequence is CACNTVTGGPPTDKLIF. The CDR3 nucleotides are TGTGCCTGTAACACCGTGACTGGGGGCCCACCCACCGATAAACTCATCTTT.